This TCR beta chain was recovered during a study of T cell repertoires in cytomegalovirus infection. Trimming shortened V by 2 bases and J by 8 bases, and 7 bases separated the two germline ends. Germline CDR1 and CDR2: SGHVS and FQNEAQ. There are 12 residues in the CDR3. TCRdb itself ran the reads through MiXCR, one entry per CDR3 protein. The repertoire includes roughly 700,000 distinct CDR3 sequences, 30% to 35% of them detected once, and around a sixth sits in the top ten. About this clonotype: Its antigen is as yet unknown.

This receptor was taken from a human donor in good health (CMV status not recorded). Some clones in this sample may be carry-over from other donors' samples. Source: cultured PBMCs, taken from culture after CMV antigen stimulation. The chain links TRBV7-8 to TRBJ2-1, with D unclear. In DNA form, the CDR3 reads TGTGCCAGCAGCTTAATAGGTGATGAGCAGTTCTTC. Protein sequence: CASSLIGDEQFF.